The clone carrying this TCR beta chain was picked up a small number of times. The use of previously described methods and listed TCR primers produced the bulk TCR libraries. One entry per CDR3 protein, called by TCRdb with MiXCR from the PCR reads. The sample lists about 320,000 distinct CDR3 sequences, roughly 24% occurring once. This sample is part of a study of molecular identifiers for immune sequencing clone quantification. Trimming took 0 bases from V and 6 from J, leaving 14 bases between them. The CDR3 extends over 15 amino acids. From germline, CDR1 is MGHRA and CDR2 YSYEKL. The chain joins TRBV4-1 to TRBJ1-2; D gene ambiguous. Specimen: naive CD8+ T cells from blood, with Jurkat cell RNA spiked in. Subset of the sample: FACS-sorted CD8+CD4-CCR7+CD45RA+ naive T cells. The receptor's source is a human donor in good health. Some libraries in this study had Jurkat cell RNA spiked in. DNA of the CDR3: TGCGCCAGCAGCCAAGAGGGAGTAGCCACGGATGGCTACACCTTC. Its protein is CASSQEGVATDGYTF.